The rows below give T cell receptor beta chains drawn from one sample of a study of patients and donors after allogeneic stem cell transplantation. Using its own MiXCR run on the RT-PCR reads, TCRdb lists one record per CDR3 protein. Of more than 850,000 distinct CDR3 sequences in the sample, under 20% are singletons; the top ten hold 5.5% to 6.5%. Sequenced material: blood, either unsorted or a sorted T cell fraction (not recorded which). All receptors come from a human donor who was either an allogeneic HSCT recipient or a stem cell or donor lymphocyte infusion donor (not recorded which). It is not recorded whose cells these are; they may come from a transplant donor. CDR3s include the opening cysteine and the closing phenylalanine or tryptophan. D genes are given only for firm matches. The listing skips clone size in some rows; elsewhere it reads once, few, many or a size class.

clone_size: .; cdr3_length: 14; v_call: TRBV13; j_call: TRBJ2-5; d_call: .; cdr3_nt: TGTGCCAGCAGTTGGACAAGGTACCAAGAGACCCAGTACTTC; cdr3_aa: CASSWTRYQETQYF
clone_size: .; cdr3_length: 17; v_call: TRBV12-3/TRBV12-4; j_call: TRBJ2-3; d_call: TRBD1; cdr3_nt: TGTGCCAGCAGTTCCGGCCCGGACAGGGGAGGTACAGATACGCAGTATTTT; cdr3_aa: CASSSGPDRGGTDTQYF
clone_size: few; cdr3_length: 19; v_call: TRBV10-3; j_call: TRBJ2-1; d_call: TRBD2; cdr3_nt: TGTGCCATCAGCCGAAACTCCCCAGGAAGCGGGAGCTCCTACAATGAGCAGTTCTTC; cdr3_aa: CAISRNSPGSGSSYNEQFF
clone_size: .; cdr3_length: 14; v_call: TRBV6-1; j_call: TRBJ1-5; d_call: .; cdr3_nt: TGTGCCAGCAGTGAAGCCCCTCACGATGGGCCCCAGCATTTT; cdr3_aa: CASSEAPHDGPQHF
clone_size: few; cdr3_length: 14; v_call: TRBV12-3/TRBV12-4; j_call: TRBJ2-5; d_call: TRBD2; cdr3_nt: TGTGCCACGCGACTAGCGGGGGTCCAAGAGACCCAGTACTTC; cdr3_aa: CATRLAGVQETQYF
clone_size: few; cdr3_length: 14; v_call: TRBV14; j_call: TRBJ1-1; d_call: TRBD1; cdr3_nt: TGTGCCAGCAGCCAAGTACAGGGGTGGGCTGAAGCTTTCTTT; cdr3_aa: CASSQVQGWAEAFF
clone_size: .; cdr3_length: 15; v_call: TRBV7-9; j_call: TRBJ2-3; d_call: .; cdr3_nt: TGTGCCAGCAGCTTGGTCAGGGCTTACACAGATACGCAGTATTTT; cdr3_aa: CASSLVRAYTDTQYF
clone_size: .; cdr3_length: 14; v_call: TRBV9; j_call: TRBJ2-1; d_call: .; cdr3_nt: TGTGCCAGCAGCGTAGGGGCCAGAGGCAATGAGCAGTTCTTC; cdr3_aa: CASSVGARGNEQFF
clone_size: .; cdr3_length: 12; v_call: TRBV20-1; j_call: TRBJ2-3; d_call: .; cdr3_nt: TGCAGCGAGAGGGACAGCACAGATACGCAGTATTTT; cdr3_aa: CSERDSTDTQYF
clone_size: .; cdr3_length: 16; v_call: TRBV11-2; j_call: TRBJ2-7; d_call: .; cdr3_nt: TGTGCCAGCAGCCGGGCGGGGTCCCACGGGGTAGGGGAGCAGTACTTC; cdr3_aa: CASSRAGSHGVGEQYF
clone_size: few; cdr3_length: 15; v_call: TRBV6-1; j_call: TRBJ2-6; d_call: .; cdr3_nt: TGTGCCAGCGCGGACCTATCATCTGGGGCCAACGTCCTGACTTTC; cdr3_aa: CASADLSSGANVLTF
clone_size: few; cdr3_length: 14; v_call: TRBV15; j_call: TRBJ2-3; d_call: .; cdr3_nt: TGTGCCACCAGCAGAGATGCGGGCACAGATACGCAGTATTTT; cdr3_aa: CATSRDAGTDTQYF
clone_size: .; cdr3_length: 15; v_call: TRBV27; j_call: TRBJ2-7; d_call: .; cdr3_nt: TGTGCCAGCAGTTCTGTTTTGGGGACACTATATGGGCAGTACTTC; cdr3_aa: CASSSVLGTLYGQYF
clone_size: few; cdr3_length: 15; v_call: TRBV11-2; j_call: TRBJ1-1; d_call: .; cdr3_nt: TGTGCCAGCAGCTGGGGCAAGGGGAGTCGGACTGAAGCTTTCTTT; cdr3_aa: CASSWGKGSRTEAFF
clone_size: .; cdr3_length: 16; v_call: TRBV9; j_call: TRBJ2-3; d_call: TRBD2; cdr3_nt: TGTGCCAGCAGCCCACGCCCGGGGGACTACACAGATACGCAGTATTTT; cdr3_aa: CASSPRPGDYTDTQYF
clone_size: .; cdr3_length: 17; v_call: TRBV4-3; j_call: TRBJ2-3; d_call: .; cdr3_nt: TGCGCCAGCAGCCAGGGGGCTGAAGGGGGGCTCACAGATACGCAGTATTTT; cdr3_aa: CASSQGAEGGLTDTQYF
clone_size: .; cdr3_length: 13; v_call: TRBV9; j_call: TRBJ2-7; d_call: TRBD2; cdr3_nt: TGTGCCAGCAGCGTAGAACTAGCGGGCGAGCAGTACTTC; cdr3_aa: CASSVELAGEQYF
clone_size: few; cdr3_length: 15; v_call: TRBV12-3/TRBV12-4; j_call: TRBJ1-1; d_call: .; cdr3_nt: TGTGCCAGCAGCCGAACCGGGACAACTAACACTGAAGCTTTCTTT; cdr3_aa: CASSRTGTTNTEAFF
clone_size: few; cdr3_length: 14; v_call: TRBV29-1; j_call: TRBJ2-7; d_call: .; cdr3_nt: TGCAGCGTTGAAGAAGGCCTAGCGACCTACGAGCAGTACTTC; cdr3_aa: CSVEEGLATYEQYF
clone_size: .; cdr3_length: 16; v_call: TRBV29-1; j_call: TRBJ2-7; d_call: .; cdr3_nt: TGCAGCGTTTTTGTCTCTGGGGTCGGAGTGTCCTACGAGCAGTACTTC; cdr3_aa: CSVFVSGVGVSYEQYF
clone_size: few; cdr3_length: 13; v_call: TRBV6-5; j_call: TRBJ1-6; d_call: TRBD1; cdr3_nt: TGTGCCAGCAGTTTAAAACAGGGGAGGGTCCTCCACTTT; cdr3_aa: CASSLKQGRVLHF
clone_size: once; cdr3_length: 14; v_call: TRBV3-1; j_call: TRBJ2-4; d_call: .; cdr3_nt: TGTGCCAGCAGCTTTATCCGGTCCGCGGACATTCAGTACTTC; cdr3_aa: CASSFIRSADIQYF
clone_size: many; cdr3_length: 15; v_call: TRBV12-3/TRBV12-4; j_call: TRBJ1-5; d_call: TRBD1; cdr3_nt: TGTGCCAGCAGTTTGGGGGACAGGGTTGGCGAGCCCCAGCATTTT; cdr3_aa: CASSLGDRVGEPQHF
clone_size: many; cdr3_length: 12; v_call: TRBV7-9; j_call: TRBJ1-4; d_call: .; cdr3_nt: TGTGCCAGCAGCTTCCGGGATGAAAAACTGTTTTTT; cdr3_aa: CASSFRDEKLFF
clone_size: few; cdr3_length: 16; v_call: TRBV30; j_call: TRBJ2-2; d_call: .; cdr3_nt: TGTGCCTGGAGTGTTCGGGGTTCTCTCGGCACCGGGGAGCTGTTTTTT; cdr3_aa: CAWSVRGSLGTGELFF
clone_size: few; cdr3_length: 14; v_call: TRBV29-1; j_call: TRBJ2-7; d_call: TRBD2; cdr3_nt: TGCAGCGGTAGTGCGGGAGTAGGGGCCTACGAGCAGTACTTC; cdr3_aa: CSGSAGVGAYEQYF
clone_size: .; cdr3_length: 15; v_call: TRBV4-3; j_call: TRBJ1-2; d_call: .; cdr3_nt: TGCGCCAGCAGCCAAGGCTTTGCATCCAGCTATGGCTACACCTTC; cdr3_aa: CASSQGFASSYGYTF
clone_size: .; cdr3_length: 14; v_call: TRBV9; j_call: TRBJ2-7; d_call: TRBD1; cdr3_nt: TGTGCCAGCAGCGCCGGGACAGATTCCTACGAGCAGTACTTC; cdr3_aa: CASSAGTDSYEQYF
clone_size: .; cdr3_length: 14; v_call: TRBV3-1; j_call: TRBJ2-7; d_call: TRBD1; cdr3_nt: TGTGCCAGCAGCCACCGGGACAGGCTCGACGAGCAGTACTTC; cdr3_aa: CASSHRDRLDEQYF
clone_size: few; cdr3_length: 14; v_call: TRBV30; j_call: TRBJ1-3; d_call: TRBD1; cdr3_nt: TGTGCCTGGAACCGGGACAGTAAAGGAAACACCATATATTTT; cdr3_aa: CAWNRDSKGNTIYF
clone_size: few; cdr3_length: 13; v_call: TRBV2; j_call: TRBJ1-1; d_call: .; cdr3_nt: TGTGCCAGCGGGGAGGGCGTAAGCACTGAAGCTTTCTTT; cdr3_aa: CASGEGVSTEAFF
clone_size: .; cdr3_length: 16; v_call: TRBV7-2; j_call: TRBJ2-3; d_call: .; cdr3_nt: TGTGCCAGCAGCTCAGCTCGGAGGCTGGACACAGATACGCAGTATTTT; cdr3_aa: CASSSARRLDTDTQYF
clone_size: few; cdr3_length: 13; v_call: TRBV20-1; j_call: TRBJ2-7; d_call: .; cdr3_nt: TGCAGTGCTAGAGCGTCAAGCTCCTACGAGCAGTACTTC; cdr3_aa: CSARASSSYEQYF
clone_size: .; cdr3_length: 14; v_call: TRBV12-3/TRBV12-4; j_call: TRBJ2-7; d_call: .; cdr3_nt: TGTGCCAGCAGTTTAAGTATCCAGAACTACGAGCAGTACTTC; cdr3_aa: CASSLSIQNYEQYF
clone_size: .; cdr3_length: 15; v_call: TRBV18; j_call: TRBJ2-7; d_call: TRBD2; cdr3_nt: TGTGCCAGCTCATCAAGACGGGAGGTCCCCTACGAGCAGTACTTC; cdr3_aa: CASSSRREVPYEQYF
clone_size: many; cdr3_length: 14; v_call: TRBV5-1; j_call: TRBJ1-6; d_call: .; cdr3_nt: TGTGCCAGCAGTCCTGACTCCTATAATTCACCCCTCCACTTT; cdr3_aa: CASSPDSYNSPLHF
clone_size: .; cdr3_length: 17; v_call: TRBV14; j_call: TRBJ1-1; d_call: TRBD1; cdr3_nt: TGTGCCAGCAGCCAACTTAGGGGGCGGGTAATGAACACTGAAGCTTTCTTT; cdr3_aa: CASSQLRGRVMNTEAFF
clone_size: .; cdr3_length: 15; v_call: TRBV2; j_call: TRBJ2-7; d_call: .; cdr3_nt: TGTGCCAGCAGTGAAGGTAGAGTTACTTTCTACGAGCAGTACTTC; cdr3_aa: CASSEGRVTFYEQYF
clone_size: .; cdr3_length: 14; v_call: TRBV7-8; j_call: TRBJ1-6; d_call: .; cdr3_nt: TGTGCCAGCAGCTTAAATACAGGCGGTTCACCCCTCCACTTT; cdr3_aa: CASSLNTGGSPLHF
clone_size: once; cdr3_length: 9; v_call: TRBV20-1; j_call: TRBJ2-3; d_call: TRBD2; cdr3_nt: TGCAGTGCTGGGGGGGTGCAGTATTTT; cdr3_aa: CSAGGVQYF
clone_size: .; cdr3_length: 15; v_call: TRBV6-2/TRBV6-3; j_call: TRBJ2-6; d_call: TRBD1; cdr3_nt: TGTGCCAGCAGTTCGGGCACAGGGGGTGCCAACGTCCTGACTTTC; cdr3_aa: CASSSGTGGANVLTF
clone_size: .; cdr3_length: 13; v_call: TRBV19; j_call: TRBJ2-5; d_call: .; cdr3_nt: TGTGCCAGTACTCCTGGGACGCCGGAGACCCAGTACTTC; cdr3_aa: CASTPGTPETQYF
clone_size: .; cdr3_length: 17; v_call: TRBV20-1; j_call: TRBJ2-7; d_call: TRBD2; cdr3_nt: TGCAGTGCTAGTGCTCCGACCCGGCTAGCGGGGGGTTCCGAGCAGTACTTC; cdr3_aa: CSASAPTRLAGGSEQYF
clone_size: .; cdr3_length: 16; v_call: TRBV7-9; j_call: TRBJ1-2; d_call: .; cdr3_nt: TGTGCCAGCAGCCGGGGGGCTCCTGTCCCTAACTATGGCTACACCTTC; cdr3_aa: CASSRGAPVPNYGYTF
clone_size: .; cdr3_length: 19; v_call: TRBV9; j_call: TRBJ2-1; d_call: TRBD2; cdr3_nt: TGTGCCAGCAGCGGTGGACAGAATCGGACTAGCGGGAGGCCCAATGAGCAGTTCTTC; cdr3_aa: CASSGGQNRTSGRPNEQFF
clone_size: .; cdr3_length: 18; v_call: TRBV5-5; j_call: TRBJ2-4; d_call: TRBD2; cdr3_nt: TGTGCCAGCAGCTCTTGGGCTAGCGGGAGAGCGTCCAAAAACATTCAGTACTTC; cdr3_aa: CASSSWASGRASKNIQYF
clone_size: few; cdr3_length: 12; v_call: TRBV29-1; j_call: TRBJ2-7; d_call: .; cdr3_nt: TGCAGCGTTGAAAGGGAGAAGGACGAGCAGTACTTC; cdr3_aa: CSVEREKDEQYF
clone_size: few; cdr3_length: 17; v_call: TRBV15; j_call: TRBJ1-1; d_call: TRBD1; cdr3_nt: TGTGCCACCAGCAGAGATGTGGTGGAGGGGGCGAACACTGAAGCTTTCTTT; cdr3_aa: CATSRDVVEGANTEAFF